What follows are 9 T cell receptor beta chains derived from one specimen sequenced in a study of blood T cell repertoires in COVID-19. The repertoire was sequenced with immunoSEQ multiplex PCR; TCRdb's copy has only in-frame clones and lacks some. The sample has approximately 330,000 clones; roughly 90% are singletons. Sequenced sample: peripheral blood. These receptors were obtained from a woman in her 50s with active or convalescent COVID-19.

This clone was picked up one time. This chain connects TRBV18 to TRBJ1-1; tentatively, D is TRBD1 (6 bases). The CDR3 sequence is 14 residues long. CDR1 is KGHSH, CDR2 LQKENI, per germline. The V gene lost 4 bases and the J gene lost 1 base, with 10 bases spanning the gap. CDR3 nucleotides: TGTGCCAGCTCACTGCAGGGACAGAACACTGAAGCTTTCTTT. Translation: CASSLQGQNTEAFF.

CDR3 loop: CASSYKSGLAGNTDTQYF. The CDR3 DNA follows: TGTGCCAGCAGCTATAAGTCGGGACTAGCGGGGAACACAGATACGCAGTATTTT. The rearrangement links TRBV7-9 to TRBJ2-3; 13 nucleotides line up with TRBD2. CDR1 SEHNR and CDR2 FQNEAQ come from the germline V gene (reference sequence). The CDR3 totals 18 residues. V lost 4 bases to trimming and J lost 2 bases; unmatched junction nucleotides: 9.

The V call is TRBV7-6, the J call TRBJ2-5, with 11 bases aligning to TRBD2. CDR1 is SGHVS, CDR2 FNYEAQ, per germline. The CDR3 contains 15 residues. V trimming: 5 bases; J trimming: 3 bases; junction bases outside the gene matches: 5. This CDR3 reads CASSPVTSGEETQYF. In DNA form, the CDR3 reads TGTGCCAGCAGCCCAGTGACTAGCGGGGAAGAGACCCAGTACTTC.

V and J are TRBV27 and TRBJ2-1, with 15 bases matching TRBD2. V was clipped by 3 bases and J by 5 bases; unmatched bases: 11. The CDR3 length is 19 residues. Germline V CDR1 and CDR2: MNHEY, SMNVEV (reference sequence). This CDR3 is CASSFLGLAGGPRDNEQFF. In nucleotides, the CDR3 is TGTGCCAGCAGTTTTCTCGGACTAGCGGGGGGGCCGCGGGACAATGAGCAGTTCTTC.

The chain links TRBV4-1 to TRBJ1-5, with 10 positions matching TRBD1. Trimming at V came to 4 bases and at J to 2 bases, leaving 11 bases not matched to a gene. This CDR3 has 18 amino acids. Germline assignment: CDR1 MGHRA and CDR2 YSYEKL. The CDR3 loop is CASSLPGTGELGNQPQHF. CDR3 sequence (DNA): TGCGCCAGCAGCCTTCCCGGGACAGGGGAACTTGGCAATCAGCCCCAGCATTTT.

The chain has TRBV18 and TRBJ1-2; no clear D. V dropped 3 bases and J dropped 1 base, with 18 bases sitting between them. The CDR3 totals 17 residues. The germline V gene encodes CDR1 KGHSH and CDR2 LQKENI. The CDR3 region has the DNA TGTGCCAGCTCACCCTCGGGTTCCCGGGCGGGTAACTATGGCTACACCTTC. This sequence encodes CASSPSGSRAGNYGYTF.

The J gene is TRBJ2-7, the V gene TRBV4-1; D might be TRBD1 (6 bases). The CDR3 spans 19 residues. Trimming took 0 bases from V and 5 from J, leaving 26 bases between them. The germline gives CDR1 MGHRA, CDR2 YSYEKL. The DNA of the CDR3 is TGCGCCAGCAGCCAAGAACCGCCCGATAAGGTCAGGGGAATCGACGAGCAGTACTTC. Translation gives CASSQEPPDKVRGIDEQYF.

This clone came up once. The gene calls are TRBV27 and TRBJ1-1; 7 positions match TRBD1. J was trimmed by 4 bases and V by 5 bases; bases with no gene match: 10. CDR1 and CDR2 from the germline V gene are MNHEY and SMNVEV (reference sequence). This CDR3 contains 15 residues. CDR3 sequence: CASSQPPDRSTEAFF. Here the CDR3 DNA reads TGTGCCAGCAGTCAACCCCCGGACAGGAGCACTGAAGCTTTCTTT.

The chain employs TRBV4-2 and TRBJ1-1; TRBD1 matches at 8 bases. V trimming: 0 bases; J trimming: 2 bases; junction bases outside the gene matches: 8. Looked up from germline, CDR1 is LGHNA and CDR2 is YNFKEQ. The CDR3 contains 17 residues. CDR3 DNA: TGTGCCAGCAGCCAAGAGCCGACAGGGGCCCTAAACACTGAAGCTTTCTTT. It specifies CASSQEPTGALNTEAFF.